The 10 T cell receptor beta chains below come from one sample, sequenced in a study of long-term antiretroviral therapy in people with HIV. The libraries were made with immunoSEQ v3.0 at survey level. The method was immunoSEQ multiplex PCR; TCRdb's version includes in-frame clones alone and lacks a portion of them. The sample includes just under 35,000 clones, more than 75% seen only once; the top ten take more than 4.5%. Material: unsorted PBMCs, obtained roughly 2.9 years before starting antiretroviral therapy. These receptors were obtained from a woman younger than 45 with HIV.

The V and J genes are TRBV5-6 and TRBJ2-2; D is unresolved. Per germline, CDR1 SGHDT and CDR2 YYEEEE. The CDR3 sequence is 12 residues long. The V and J ends lost 6 bases and 7 bases respectively, with 10 bases between them. The DNA for the CDR3 is TGTGCCAGCAACCTCGTTGGCGGGGAGCTGTTTTTT. The encoded protein is CASNLVGGELFF. Full variable domain (remainder filled in from reference TRBV5-6 and TRBJ2-2): DAGVTQSPTHLIKTRGQQVTLRCSPKSGHDTVSWYQQALGQGPQFIFQYYEEEERQRGNFPDRFSGHQFPNYSSELNVNALLLGDSALYLCASNLVGGELFFGEGSRLTVL.

The chain combines TRBV12-5 with TRBJ2-2; D uncertain. Trimming cost V 7 bases and J 0 bases, with 9 bases left between them. This CDR3 region has 14 residues. In germline, CDR1 is LGHNT, CDR2 FRNRAP. The CDR3 loop is CASATQPNTGELFF. CDR3 nucleotide sequence: TGTGCTAGTGCTACTCAACCGAACACCGGGGAGCTGTTTTTT.

This rearrangement joins TRBV15 to TRBJ1-1, with D uncertain. Trimming took 1 base from V and 3 from J, leaving 9 bases between them. The CDR3 totals 14 residues. Germline V gene lookup returns CDR1 LNHNV and CDR2 YYDKDF (reference sequence). In DNA form, the CDR3 reads TGTGCCACCAGCAGAGTGCGGGGTTACACTGAAGCTTTCTTT. Protein: CATSRVRGYTEAFF.

The CDR3 spells CASKSSGNTIYF. The CDR3 DNA reads TGTGCCAGCAAGAGCTCTGGAAACACCATATATTTT. This chain uses TRBV2 with TRBJ1-3; D ambiguous. The CDR3 is 12 residues long. V shed 7 bases and J shed 0 bases, with 4 bases lying between them. Germline CDR1 SNHLY, CDR2 FYNNEI.

V and J are TRBV5-1 and TRBJ2-1; unclear D gene. CDR3 length equals 14 residues. Trimming left V 0 bases short and J 0 bases short, with 4 bases between. The germline V gene has CDR1 SGHRS and CDR2 YFSETQ. CDR3 DNA: TGCGCCAGCAGCTTGGGGGGCTCCTACAATGAGCAGTTCTTC. Translation: CASSLGGSYNEQFF.

The rearrangement joins TRBV5-6 to TRBJ2-5; TRBD1 is a possible D gene (6 bases). Germline V gene lookup returns CDR1 SGHDT and CDR2 YYEEEE. The CDR3 is 13 residues long. The V gene lost 2 bases and the J gene lost 5 bases, with 10 bases spanning the gap. CDR3 in DNA: TGTGCCAGCAGCTTCAGGGGCGAGGAGACCCAGTACTTC. It encodes CASSFRGEETQYF.

This clone has a single count. The chain couples TRBV5-4 to TRBJ2-5; D not resolved. Germline V gives CDR1 SGHNT, CDR2 YYREEE (reference sequence). The CDR3 covers 14 residues. Trimming stripped 1 base from V and 3 bases from J, with 10 bases between. CDR3 sequence reads: CASSLSIVKETQYF. The CDR3 nucleotides read TGTGCCAGCAGCTTGTCGATCGTGAAAGAGACCCAGTACTTC.

The CDR3 here is CASSLGAPSWDGYTF. In nucleotides, the CDR3 is TGTGCCAGCAGCTTAGGGGCCCCGTCTTGGGATGGCTACACCTTC. The chain combines TRBV7-2 with TRBJ1-2; no clear D gene. Germline V gives CDR1 SGHTA, CDR2 FQGNSA. This CDR3 contains 15 residues. Trimming took off 1 base at V and 6 bases at J, with 15 bases between the two ends.

In this sample, this clone turned up once. The rearrangement joins TRBV6-1 to TRBJ2-3; 8 bases align to TRBD1. V was clipped by 6 bases and J by 4 bases; unmatched bases: 6. Germline V lookup: CDR1 MNHNS, CDR2 SASEGT. This CDR3 has 14 residues. The DNA of the CDR3 is TGTGCCAGCAGCCCCGGACAGGGCCCAGATACGCAGTATTTT. Its protein is CASSPGQGPDTQYF.

The chain links TRBV5-1 to TRBJ1-2, with D uncertain. Germline CDR1 is SGHRS and CDR2 is YFSETQ. CDR3 length: 15 amino acids. The V gene lost 3 bases and the J gene lost 8 bases, with 20 bases spanning the gap. CDR3 region: CASSSGGEGGRGYTF. In nucleotides, the CDR3 is TGCGCCAGCAGCTCGGGTGGTGAGGGCGGACGCGGCTACACCTTC.